Sequencing of this T cell receptor (beta chain) was carried out in a study of lymphopenia after photon versus proton radiotherapy. The data were produced by immunoSEQ multiplex PCR, yet TCRdb's version contains in-frame clones alone and is incomplete. The data contain 55,000 to 85,000 clones, less than 95% of them singletons. Concerning this clone itself: Its antigen is as yet unknown.

Study results and caveats: Under photons, naive T cells and diversity fell while effector/memory populations rose. Larger post-nadir TCR diversity loss correlated inversely with survival in deceased patients. Post-nadir diversity loss with photons came from oligoclonal expansion, particularly CD8+ Temra cells. Only patients who died were analyzed for survival; proton advantage is unproven.

The germline gives CDR1 SGHAT, CDR2 FQNNGV. The CDR3 contains 15 residues. V lost 5 bases to trimming and J lost 2 bases; unmatched junction nucleotides: 8. The chain uses TRBV11-2 and TRBJ1-2; 7 positions match TRBD1. Sequencing used peripheral blood, obtained from a patient treated with photon-based radiotherapy. This sequence was found in a woman between 35 and 50 years old with cholangiocarcinoma. This CDR3 is CASSETDRVNYGYTF. The CDR3 coding sequence is TGTGCCAGCAGCGAAACAGACAGGGTCAACTATGGCTACACCTTC.